The 22 T cell receptor beta chains below all came from one sample that was sequenced in a study of T-cell reconstitution after alpha-beta-depleted transplantation in children. Preparation of the TCRbeta library involved a method that used unique molecular identifiers. From the PCR reads, TCRdb called clonotypes with MiXCR, one entry per CDR3 protein. The repertoire includes 200,000 to 300,000 distinct CDR3 sequences, more than 20% of them detected once, and about 4.8% sits in the top ten. The sample was PBMCs, mostly from graft donor cells, taken 360 days after TCRalphabeta/CD19-depleted stem cell transplant. The receptors were sampled from a female patient aged 2-10 years who had a stem cell transplant for congenital amegakaryocytic thrombocytopenia, so the T cells may come from the graft donor.

In its sample, this clonotype was seen a few times. V is TRBV20-1 and J is TRBJ2-2; 7 bases are shared with TRBD1. V trimming: 5 bases; J trimming: 3 bases; junction bases outside the gene matches: 0. The CDR3 contains 12 residues. The germline V gene encodes CDR1 DFQATT and CDR2 SNEGSKA (reference sequence). In DNA form, the CDR3 reads TGCAGTGCTGGGACAGACACCGGGGAGCTGTTTTTT. Amino acid sequence: CSAGTDTGELFF.

This clonotype was seen a handful of times. The J gene is TRBJ2-7, the V gene TRBV7-2; perhaps TRBD1 as D (8 bases). The length of the CDR3 is 17 residues. Germline V lookup: CDR1 SGHTA, CDR2 FQGNSA. V dropped 2 bases and J dropped 3 bases, with 20 bases sitting between them. The CDR3 DNA sequence: TGTGCCAGCAGCTTACCCCTAAGGACAGGGACTAACTACGAGCAGTACTTC. Encoded protein: CASSLPLRTGTNYEQYF.

This clonotype has at least ten counts. V is TRBV12-3 or TRBV12-4 and J is TRBJ2-1; TRBD1 agrees at 7 bases. The CDR3 runs to 13 residues. The V segment lost 4 bases and the J segment 9 bases; nucleotides outside the gene matches: 6. The CDR3 protein is CASSYRGRGEQFF. Here the CDR3 DNA reads TGTGCCAGCAGTTACAGGGGCCGGGGTGAGCAGTTCTTC.

V is TRBV4-1 and J is TRBJ2-1, with 9 bases aligning to TRBD2. From germline, CDR1 is MGHRA and CDR2 YSYEKL. CDR3 length: 16 residues. The V segment lost 1 base and the J segment 8 bases; nucleotides outside the gene matches: 9. The CDR3 DNA is TGCGCCAGCAGCCAAGTCCTCGGACTAGCGTCACATGAGCAGTTCTTC. The encoded protein is CASSQVLGLASHEQFF.

This clonotype was seen many times. The chain carries TRBV5-1 and TRBJ2-2; 9 nucleotides line up with TRBD2. Germline V gene sequence: CDR1 SGHRS, CDR2 YFSETQ. The ends lost 2 bases at V and 5 bases at J; junction bases unmatched: 4. The CDR3 sequence is 15 residues long. CDR3 loop: CASSLAGGRTGELFF. The CDR3 nucleotides are TGCGCCAGCAGCTTAGCGGGAGGACGGACCGGGGAGCTGTTTTTT. Full variable domain (remainder filled in from reference TRBV5-1 and TRBJ2-2): KAGVTQTPRYLIKTRGQQVTLSCSPISGHRSVSWYQQTPGQGLQFLFEYFSETQRNKGNFPGRFSGRQFSNSRSEMNVSTLELGDSALYLCASSLAGGRTGELFFGEGSRLTVL.

The chain has TRBV4-2 and TRBJ2-1; TRBD1 or TRBD2 may be the D gene (8 bases each). Germline CDR1 LGHNA, CDR2 YNFKEQ. The CDR3 is 19 residues long. Trimming removed 4 bases at V and 0 bases at J, with 22 bases between. The CDR3 loop is CASSPGQEISGSSYNEQFF. For the CDR3, the DNA is TGTGCCAGCAGCCCGGGACAGGAGATAAGCGGGAGCTCCTACAATGAGCAGTTCTTC.

This clonotype was observed many times. This chain connects TRBV15 to TRBJ1-2, with 9 bases fitting TRBD1. V lost 2 bases to trimming and J lost 6 bases; unmatched junction nucleotides: 10. This CDR3 contains 16 residues. Per germline, CDR1 LNHNV and CDR2 YYDKDF (reference sequence). DNA for the CDR3: TGTGCCACCAGCAGACCCCGGGACAGGGATGGTAATGGCTACACCTTC. Protein sequence: CATSRPRDRDGNGYTF.

This clonotype has ten or more counts. The genes are TRBV29-1 and TRBJ2-1; maybe TRBD2 (5 bases). Trimming shortened V by 4 bases and J by 8 bases, and 21 bases separated the two germline ends. In germline, CDR1 is SQVTM, CDR2 ANQGSEA. The CDR3 is 15 amino acids. The DNA for the CDR3 is TGCAGCGTTGGGCCCCCACCGTCGGGGTCAGATGAGCAGTTCTTC. Protein product: CSVGPPPSGSDEQFF.

The table lists this clonotype with a few counts. The V call is TRBV2, the J call TRBJ2-7, with TRBD1 matching over 8 bases. There are 15 residues in the CDR3. Germline CDR1 SNHLY, CDR2 FYNNEI. V lost 3 bases, J lost 5 bases, and 9 bases stayed unmatched. The CDR3 DNA sequence: TGTGCCAGCAGTGATGACAGGGGAGCTAACCACGAGCAGTACTTC. This encodes CASSDDRGANHEQYF.

This clonotype was found a few times. The V and J genes are TRBV20-1 and TRBJ2-1; TRBD2 aligns across 7 bases. The germline V gene encodes CDR1 DFQATT and CDR2 SNEGSKA (reference sequence). After removal of 3 bases from V and 2 bases from J, the junction contained 1 base not matched to a gene. The CDR3 is 13 amino acids. The CDR3 loop is CSASTSAYNEQFF. In DNA, the CDR3 is TGCAGTGCTAGTACTAGCGCCTACAATGAGCAGTTCTTC.

Here the CDR3 reads CASSIGLAVDTQYF. In DNA, the CDR3 is TGTGCCAGCAGTATCGGACTAGCTGTAGATACGCAGTATTTT. The chain links TRBV12-3 or TRBV12-4 to TRBJ2-3; 8 bases are shared with TRBD2. J gave up 5 bases and V 5 bases, and 6 bases lay outside the gene matches. This CDR3 is 14 amino acids long.

This clonotype was seen a few times. This chain connects TRBV4-3 to TRBJ2-7, with 9 bases that match TRBD2. The germline V gene encodes CDR1 LGHNA and CDR2 YSLEER. The CDR3 extends over 18 amino acids. The V gene end was trimmed by 0 bases and the J gene end by 1 base; junction bases not matched to a gene: 10. The CDR3 DNA is TGCGCCAGCAGCCAAGATCTTCGTAGACTAGCGGCGTCCTACGAGCAGTACTTC. Its translation: CASSQDLRRLAASYEQYF.

The J gene is TRBJ2-1, the V gene TRBV5-1; D call uncertain. V dropped 3 bases and J dropped 7 bases, with 11 bases sitting between them. Germline V gene lookup returns CDR1 SGHRS and CDR2 YFSETQ. CDR3 length: 13 residues. The CDR3 here is CASSSPLTNEQFF. CDR3 DNA: TGCGCCAGCAGCTCTCCCCTAACTAATGAGCAGTTCTTC.

This chain connects TRBV7-6 to TRBJ2-7, with D perhaps TRBD1 (6 bases). Germline V CDR1 and CDR2: SGHVS, FNYEAQ. Trimming shortened V by 7 bases and J by 5 bases, and 18 bases separated the two germline ends. There are 14 residues in the CDR3. CDR3 nucleotide sequence: TGTGCCAGCACCCCCGGGACATGGACTGACGAGCAGTACTTC. Encoded protein: CASTPGTWTDEQYF.

The chain couples TRBV28 to TRBJ2-2; D is uncertain. V gave up 0 bases and J gave up 3 bases, with 5 bases separating them. Germline CDR1 MDHEN, CDR2 SYDVKM. This CDR3 has 14 residues. The CDR3 loop is CASSLWSDTGELFF. CDR3 DNA: TGTGCCAGCAGTTTATGGTCAGACACCGGGGAGCTGTTTTTT.

Details on this clonotype: Since a much larger clone is just one base distant, this may be a read error. V is TRBV7-3 and J is TRBJ2-1; TRBD1 agrees at 7 bases. CDR1 and CDR2 from the germline V gene are SGHTA and FQGTGA. The V gene end was trimmed by 5 bases and the J gene end by 6 bases; junction bases not matched to a gene: 7. The CDR3 loop spans 14 amino acids. This CDR3 reads CASSEGTVSNEQFF. The CDR3 DNA follows: TGTGCCAGCAGCGAAGGGACAGTCAGCAATGAGCAGTTCTTC.

This clonotype was picked up many times. This chain connects TRBV4-1 to TRBJ2-1, with 10 positions matching TRBD2. Germline CDR1 reads MGHRA; CDR2 reads YSYEKL. V shed 1 base, J shed 9 bases, and the junction held 6 bases outside the gene matches. The CDR3 is made up of 15 amino acids. The CDR3 here is CASSQVLLAGVEQFF. CDR3 DNA sequence: TGCGCCAGCAGCCAAGTTCTCCTAGCGGGAGTTGAGCAGTTCTTC.

This clonotype turned up a few times. The genes are TRBV12-3 or TRBV12-4 and TRBJ1-2, with a possible D match to TRBD1 (6 bases). Trimming left V 2 bases short and J 5 bases short, with 18 bases between. The CDR3 covers 16 residues. For the CDR3, the DNA is TGTGCCAGCAGTTTAAGGGGCGGGGGGGCTTGGTATGGCTACACCTTC. It translates to CASSLRGGGAWYGYTF.

This clonotype appeared many times. The chain recombines TRBV5-1 with TRBJ2-2, with TRBD1 as a possible D gene (6 bases). The CDR3 loop spans 16 amino acids. Germline values: CDR1 SGHRS, CDR2 YFSETQ. The V and J ends lost 4 bases and 4 bases respectively, with 17 bases between them. CDR3 region: CASSLQGPAGTGELFF. The CDR3 bases are TGCGCCAGCAGCCTACAGGGCCCCGCGGGCACCGGGGAGCTGTTTTTT. Supplemented by reference TRBV5-1 and TRBJ2-2, the full variable domain reads KAGVTQTPRYLIKTRGQQVTLSCSPISGHRSVSWYQQTPGQGLQFLFEYFSETQRNKGNFPGRFSGRQFSNSRSEMNVSTLELGDSALYLCASSLQGPAGTGELFFGEGSRLTVL.

This clonotype was observed a few times. The V and J genes are TRBV12-3 or TRBV12-4 and TRBJ2-7; tentatively, D is TRBD2 (6 bases). This CDR3 is built from 13 residues. Trimming left V 7 bases short and J 7 bases short, with 17 bases between. CDR3 nucleotides: TGTGCCAGCACCCCTGGCGGGGCAAGGGAGCAGTACTTC. This encodes CASTPGGAREQYF.

CDR3 region: CSARDRIYEQYF. The CDR3 coding sequence is TGCAGTGCTAGAGACCGAATCTACGAGCAGTACTTC. The chain has TRBV20-1 and TRBJ2-7; the D is unclear. V shed 0 bases and J shed 3 bases, with 6 bases lying between them. The CDR3 loop spans 12 amino acids. Germline-derived CDR1 and CDR2 are DFQATT and SNEGSKA (reference sequence).

The chain uses TRBV12-3 or TRBV12-4 and TRBJ2-3; 7 bases line up with TRBD1. V dropped 3 bases and J dropped 5; count of bases not matched to a gene: 5. The CDR3 runs to 14 residues. CDR3 DNA: TGTGCCAGCAGTTTGATGGGGGACAGAGATACGCAGTATTTT. It specifies CASSLMGDRDTQYF.